This T cell receptor beta chain was sequenced for a study of response to subunit inactivated influenza vaccine (dated by TCRdb to about 2018). For context, the study as a whole: Deep quantitative T cell receptor repertoire profiling was used in the study to track responses to a trivalent subunit inactivated influenza vaccine. Points the paper makes about the study in general: The authors proposed that each seasonal influenza vaccination may bring in only a limited number of new T cells.

This clonotype was seen just once. The clone's antigen remains unknown. There are no base qualities to consult, and no much larger clone falls within one base. A read on its own is weak evidence. The library was obtained by RT-PCR. For sequencing, an Illumina HiSeq 2500 was employed. TCRdb applied fastp at Q25 and MiXCR to the public reads, then kept only in-frame beta chains. When rows share a CDR3 protein, they turn into one entry using the most common DNA and genes. This sample holds approximately 570,000 distinct CDR3 sequences; 6.5% to 8% were observed only once. 10% to 15% of the sample is taken by the ten largest. The germline V gene encodes CDR1 SGDLS and CDR2 YYNGEE. Deletion took 4 bases off V and 1 base off J, with a span of 17 bases between the germline ends. The CDR3 covers 16 residues, taking in both the cysteine and the phenylalanine. The kept DNA is CDR3 alone, 48 bases in frame from the first base.

The chain is assembled from TRBV9 and TRBJ2-5; TRBD2 is perhaps the D gene, given 6 matching bases. The sequences come from PBMCs from blood, collected about 23 months after vaccination. The TCR comes from a man between 45 and 75 years old who received an inactivated influenza vaccine. Donor details come from another sample of the same person, matched by shared clones. This receptor carries the CDR3 CASSLGEGGLQETQYF. The nucleotide sequence is TGTGCCAGCAGCCTAGGTGAGGGAGGACTCCAAGAGACCCAGTACTTC.